The T cell receptor beta chain described here comes from a study of T cell changes during pregnancy in multiple sclerosis. Clones were sequenced by immunoSEQ multiplex PCR, and TCRdb holds only the in-frame ones, with some missing. The data hold tens of thousands of clones, with 90% observed a single time. CDR3 size: 13 residues. J was trimmed by 8 bases and V by 3 bases; bases with no gene match: 6. CDR1 SNHLY and CDR2 FYNNEI come from the germline V gene. This chain connects TRBV2 to TRBJ1-2; TRBD1 matches at 7 bases. This clonotype originated in a female donor with multiple sclerosis, enrolled in a pregnancy study. The material sequenced was peripheral blood, taken in the third trimester of pregnancy. CDR3 DNA sequence: TGTGCCAGCAGTGAGCAGACAGGGTACGGCTACACCTTC. Encoded protein: CASSEQTGYGYTF.